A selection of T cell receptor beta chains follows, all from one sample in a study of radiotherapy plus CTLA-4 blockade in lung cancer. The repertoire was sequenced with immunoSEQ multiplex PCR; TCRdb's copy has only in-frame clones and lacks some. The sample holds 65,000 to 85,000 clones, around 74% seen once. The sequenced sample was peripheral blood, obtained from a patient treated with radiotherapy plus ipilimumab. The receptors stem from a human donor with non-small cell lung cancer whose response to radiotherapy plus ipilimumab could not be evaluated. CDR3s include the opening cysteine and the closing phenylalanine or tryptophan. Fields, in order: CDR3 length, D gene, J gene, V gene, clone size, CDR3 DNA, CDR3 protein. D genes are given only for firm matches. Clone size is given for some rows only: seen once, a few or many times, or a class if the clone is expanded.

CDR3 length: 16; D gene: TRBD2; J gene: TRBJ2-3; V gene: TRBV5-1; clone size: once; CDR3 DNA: TGCGCCAGCAGCCAGAGCCGCGGGAGGAGCACAGATACGCAGTATTTT; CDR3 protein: CASSQSRGRSTDTQYF
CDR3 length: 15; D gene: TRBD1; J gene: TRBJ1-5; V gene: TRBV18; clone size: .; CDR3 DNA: TGTGCCAGCTCACCTGGAGGGACAGACAATCAGCCCCAGCATTTT; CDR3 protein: CASSPGGTDNQPQHF
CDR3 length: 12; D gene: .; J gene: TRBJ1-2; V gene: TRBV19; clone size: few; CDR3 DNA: TGTGCCAGTAGTCCCACGACAGATGGCTACACCTTC; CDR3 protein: CASSPTTDGYTF
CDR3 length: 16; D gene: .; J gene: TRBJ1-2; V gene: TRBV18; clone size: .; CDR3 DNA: TGTGCCAGCTCACCTAACCGGGACACCTCTAACTATGGCTACACCTTC; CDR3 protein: CASSPNRDTSNYGYTF
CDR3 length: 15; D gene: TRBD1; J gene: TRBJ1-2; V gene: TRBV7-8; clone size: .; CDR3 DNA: TGTGCCAGCAGCTTAGCGACAGGGGGATCTTATGGCTACACCTTC; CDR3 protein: CASSLATGGSYGYTF
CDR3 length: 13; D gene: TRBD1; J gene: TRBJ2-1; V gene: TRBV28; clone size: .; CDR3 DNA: TGTGCCAGCAGCGGGACAGGGGGCAATGAGCAGTTCTTC; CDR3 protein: CASSGTGGNEQFF
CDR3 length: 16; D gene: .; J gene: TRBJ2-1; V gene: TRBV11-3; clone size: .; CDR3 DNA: TGTGCCAGCAGCTTTCCCGGGAGCCTCTCCTACAATGAGCAGTTCTTC; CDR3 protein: CASSFPGSLSYNEQFF
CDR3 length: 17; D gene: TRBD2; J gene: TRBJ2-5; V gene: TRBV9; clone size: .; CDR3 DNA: TGTGCCAGCAGCGTAGGTTGGGCGGGGGAATTCCAAGAGACCCAGTACTTC; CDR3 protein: CASSVGWAGEFQETQYF
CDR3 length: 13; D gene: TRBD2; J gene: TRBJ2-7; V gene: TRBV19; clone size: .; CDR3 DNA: TGTGCCAGTAGTATTATTAGCGGGAACGAGCAGTACTTC; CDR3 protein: CASSIISGNEQYF
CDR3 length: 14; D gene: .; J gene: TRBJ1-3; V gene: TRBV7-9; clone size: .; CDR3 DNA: TGTGCCAGCAGCTTTCGGACAACGGGAAACACCATATATTTT; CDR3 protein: CASSFRTTGNTIYF
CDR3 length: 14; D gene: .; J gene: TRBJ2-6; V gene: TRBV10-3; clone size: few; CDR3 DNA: TGTGCCATCGGCCCAGGCTCTGGGGCCAACGTCCTGACTTTC; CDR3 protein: CAIGPGSGANVLTF
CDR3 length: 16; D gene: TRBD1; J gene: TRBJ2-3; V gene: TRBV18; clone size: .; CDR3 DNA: TGTGCCAGCTCACGAGGGACAGGGGGGTTCACAGATACGCAGTATTTT; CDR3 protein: CASSRGTGGFTDTQYF
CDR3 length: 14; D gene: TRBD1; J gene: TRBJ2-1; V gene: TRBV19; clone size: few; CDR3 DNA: TGTGCCAGTACAGACAGGGGAACCTACAATGAGCAGTTCTTC; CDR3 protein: CASTDRGTYNEQFF
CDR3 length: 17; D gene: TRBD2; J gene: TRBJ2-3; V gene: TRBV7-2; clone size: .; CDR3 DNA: TGTGCCAGCAGCTTTTTATCGGCGGGGGGCCGGGGAGATACGCAGTATTTT; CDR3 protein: CASSFLSAGGRGDTQYF
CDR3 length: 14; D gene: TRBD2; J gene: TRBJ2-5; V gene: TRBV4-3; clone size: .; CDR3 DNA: TGCGCCAGCAGCCAAGAGACTAGCACAGAGACCCAGTACTTC; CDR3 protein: CASSQETSTETQYF
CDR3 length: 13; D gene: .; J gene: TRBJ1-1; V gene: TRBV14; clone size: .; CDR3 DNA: TGTGCCAGCAGCCAATTCCAGAACACTGAAGCTTTCTTT; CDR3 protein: CASSQFQNTEAFF
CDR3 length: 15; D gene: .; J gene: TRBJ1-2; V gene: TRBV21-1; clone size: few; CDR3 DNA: TGTGCCAGCAACAATACCGGGACAGGGGACCTTGGCTACACCTTC; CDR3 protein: CASNNTGTGDLGYTF
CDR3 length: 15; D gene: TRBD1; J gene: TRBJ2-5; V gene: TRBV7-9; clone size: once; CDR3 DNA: TGTGCCAGCAGCTGGTGGGACAGAACACAAGAGACCCAGTACTTC; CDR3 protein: CASSWWDRTQETQYF
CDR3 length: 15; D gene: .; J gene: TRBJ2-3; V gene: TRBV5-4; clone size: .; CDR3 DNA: TGTGCCAGCAGCCCCCCCAGCGGTGCGGAGGATACGCAGTATTTT; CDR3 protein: CASSPPSGAEDTQYF
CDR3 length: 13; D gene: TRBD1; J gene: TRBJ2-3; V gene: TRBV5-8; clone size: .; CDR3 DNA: TGTGCCAGCAGCTTCTCTAGGACAGGGGGCGGATATTTT; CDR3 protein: CASSFSRTGGGYF
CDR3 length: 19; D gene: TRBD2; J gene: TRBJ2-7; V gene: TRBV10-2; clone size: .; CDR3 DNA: TGCGCCAGCAGCTACACCGGGACTAGCGGGGGCCGTTTCACCTACGAGCAGTACTTC; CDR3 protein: CASSYTGTSGGRFTYEQYF
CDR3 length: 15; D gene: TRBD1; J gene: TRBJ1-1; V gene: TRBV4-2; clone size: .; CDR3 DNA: TGTGCCAGCAGCCCCCGGGACAGGGGTTTTACTGAAGCTTTCTTT; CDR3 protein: CASSPRDRGFTEAFF
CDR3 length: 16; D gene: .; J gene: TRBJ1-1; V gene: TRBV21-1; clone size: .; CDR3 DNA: TGTGCCAGCAGCAAAAGAGCCCTTCAGGGGGCAGGTGAAGCTTTCTTT; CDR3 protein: CASSKRALQGAGEAFF
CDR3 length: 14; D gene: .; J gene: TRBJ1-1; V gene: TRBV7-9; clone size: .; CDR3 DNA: TGTGCCAGCAGCTTCACAGGGAGCGGCACTGAAGCTTTCTTT; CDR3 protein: CASSFTGSGTEAFF
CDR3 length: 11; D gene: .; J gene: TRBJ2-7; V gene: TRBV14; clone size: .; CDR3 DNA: TGTGCCAGCAGCCAAGCTACAGGGACGTACTTC; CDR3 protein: CASSQATGTYF
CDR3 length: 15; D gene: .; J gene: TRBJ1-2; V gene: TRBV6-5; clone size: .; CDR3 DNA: TGTGCCAGTTCTGTCTCCATGACAGGAAACTATGGCTACACCTTC; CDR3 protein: CASSVSMTGNYGYTF
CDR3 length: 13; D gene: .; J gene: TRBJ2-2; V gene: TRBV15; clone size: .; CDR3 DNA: TGTGCCACCTCGGACTGGAACACCGGGGAGCTGTTTTTT; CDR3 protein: CATSDWNTGELFF